The sequence of this T cell receptor beta chain was determined in a study of cytomegalovirus exposure and HLA in healthy donors. The CDR3 has 14 residues. The V gene end was trimmed by 0 bases and the J gene end by 4 bases; junction bases not matched to a gene: 2. CDR1 SGDLS and CDR2 YYNGEE come from the germline V gene. It was with 60 Vbeta and 13 Jbeta primers that the PCR ran. The data were produced by immunoSEQ multiplex PCR, yet TCRdb's version contains in-frame clones alone and is incomplete. The sample yields more than 50,000 clones, approximately 71% seen once. General observations from the study: In a later analysis, parvovirus B19, influenza, CMV and Epstein-Barr virus appeared linked to several top co-occurrence clusters. Differences between HLA loci emerged in a later analysis of TCR association rates, with DRB1 most and HLA-C fewest.

With respect to this clone: As yet, its antigen is unknown.

This TCR was recovered from a man aged 50-60 years in good health and CMV-seropositive. V gene TRBV9 combines with J gene TRBJ2-3; TRBD1 agrees at 7 bases. Sequencing used PBMCs. The DNA of the CDR3 is TGTGCCAGCAGCGTAGAGGGGGCAGCAGATACGCAGTATTTT. Encoded protein: CASSVEGAADTQYF.